This T cell receptor beta chain is from a study of Ad26.COV2.S vaccination and SARS-CoV-2 variants. Profiling relied on immunoSEQ multiplex PCR, and the TCRdb table lists in-frame clones only, not all of them. The sample has 500,000 or so clones; roughly 89% are singletons. Whole-study results and caveats: Once vaccination had occurred, spike-specific CD8+ and CD4+ T cell responses reportedly showed substantial breadth.

To note about this clone: Its antigen remains unknown.

The V gene lost 6 bases and the J gene lost 10 bases, with 16 bases spanning the gap. The length of the CDR3 is 13 residues. Germline V gives CDR1 SEHNR, CDR2 FQNEAQ (reference sequence). Documented treatment: over 15 received Ad26.COV2.S at low or high dose, single or two shots; about 5 received placebo; per-sample allocation not given. Day 63 after the first injection of vaccine or placebo was the sampling time. An adult donor aged 18-55 years was enrolled in Boston. Vaccination used an Ad26 vector expressing Wuhan-strain SARS-CoV-2 spike. The sample here was peripheral blood, taken in a trial of Ad26.COV2.S vaccine versus placebo. V gene TRBV7-9 combines with J gene TRBJ2-1; no clear D. The clonotype was recovered from a person between 18 and 65 years old who received the Ad26.COV2.S COVID-19 vaccine or a placebo. CDR3 loop: CASSKTIQAEQFF. CDR3 coding DNA: TGTGCCAGCAGTAAAACCATCCAGGCCGAGCAGTTCTTC. Variable domain in full (rest from reference TRBV7-9 and TRBJ2-1): DTGVSQNPRHKITKRGQNVTFRCDPISEHNRLYWYRQTLGQGPEFLTYFQNEAQLEKSRLLSDRFSAERPKGSFSTLEIQRTEQGDSAMYLCASSKTIQAEQFFGPGTRLTVL.